This entry describes one TCR beta chain. TCRdb used MiXCR to reprocess the PCR reads, holding one entry per CDR3 protein. The sample yields approximately 8,400 distinct CDR3 sequences, roughly 52% seen once. This entry belongs to a study of CD4 and CD8 cells across lung adenocarcinoma regions. Donors had localized lung adenocarcinoma, a non-small cell lung cancer. Trimming cost V 0 bases and J 5 bases, with 20 bases left between them. This CDR3 spans 18 amino acids. Germline lookup yields CDR1 LGHNA and CDR2 YSLEER. The sequence was obtained from a female donor with lung adenocarcinoma. The CD4 and CD8 labels of this study may be unreliable. Sequencing was done on a sample of CD8+ T cells from the center of a lung tumor. The chain combines TRBV4-3 with TRBJ2-1; the D gene is possibly TRBD2 (6 bases). This CDR3 reads CASSQDSIGRRDHNEQFF. For the CDR3, the DNA is TGCGCCAGCAGCCAAGATTCCATCGGCAGGCGGGACCACAATGAGCAGTTCTTC.